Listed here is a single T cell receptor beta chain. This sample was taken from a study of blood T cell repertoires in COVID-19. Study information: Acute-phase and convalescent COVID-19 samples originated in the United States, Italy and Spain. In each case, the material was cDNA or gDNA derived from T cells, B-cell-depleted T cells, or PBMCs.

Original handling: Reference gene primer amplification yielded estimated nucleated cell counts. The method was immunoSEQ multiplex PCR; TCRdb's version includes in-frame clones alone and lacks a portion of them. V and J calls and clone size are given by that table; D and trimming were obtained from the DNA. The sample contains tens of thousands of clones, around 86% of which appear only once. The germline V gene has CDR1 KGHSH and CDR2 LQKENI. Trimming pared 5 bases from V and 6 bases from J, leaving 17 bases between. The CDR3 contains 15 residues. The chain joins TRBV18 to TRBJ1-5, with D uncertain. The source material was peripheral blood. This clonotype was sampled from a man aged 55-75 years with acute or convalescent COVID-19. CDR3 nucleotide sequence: TGTGCCAGCTCAAAAGAGGCCTTTGTGTTTCAGCCCCAGCATTTT. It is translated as CASSKEAFVFQPQHF.